This T cell receptor beta chain is from a study of cytomegalovirus exposure and HLA in healthy donors. Germline assignment: CDR1 MGHDK and CDR2 SYGVNS. Trimming cost V 2 bases and J 8 bases; bases outside gene matches: 11. The CDR3 length is 16 residues. Sequencing used immunoSEQ multiplex PCR; TCRdb keeps in-frame clones, though not all of them. The sample contains roughly 47,000 clones, 90% to 95% of which appear only once. Sequenced sample: PBMCs. This chain uses TRBV25-1 with TRBJ1-4, with 7 bases lining up with TRBD1. This receptor was identified in a woman younger than 30 in good health and CMV-seronegative. CDR3 in amino acids: CASSEPRQGFEEKLFF. DNA of the CDR3: TGTGCCAGCAGTGAACCCCGACAGGGCTTTGAGGAAAAACTGTTTTTT.